What follows are 13 T cell receptor beta chains derived from one specimen sequenced in a study of blood T cell repertoires in COVID-19 (dated by TCRdb to between 2020 and 2021). Library creation used the immunoSEQ multiplex PCR assay. In its TCRdb copy, this immuneACCESS table keeps in-frame sequences only and misses some clones. Where compared with another copy, unresolved V genes explain less than half of these, and the others have no known cause. For this sample the table gives fewer than 200,000 clones, of which less than 85% were detected only once. The biggest ten clones account for roughly 4.5% of the sample. Sequencing was performed on PBMCs or T cells enriched from blood (not recorded which). These receptors came from a woman aged 50 to 65 who had recovered from COVID-19.

The chain recombines TRBV12-3 or TRBV12-4 with TRBJ1-2; no clear D. This CDR3 is built from 11 residues. Trimming removed 5 bases from V and 13 bases from J, with 14 bases in between. CDR3: CASSRGPAATF. In DNA form, the CDR3 reads TGTGCCAGCAGTCGAGGGCCCGCCGCCACCTTC.

The chain uses TRBV12-5 and TRBJ1-5, with a tentative D call TRBD1 (5 bases). CDR1 and CDR2 (germline): LGHNT, FRNRAP. CDR3 length equals 15 residues. Between the trimmed V and J ends, which lost 1 base and 1 base, there was a span of 8 bases. Here the CDR3 reads CASGLGRGSNQPQHF. In nucleotides, the CDR3 is TGTGCTAGTGGTTTGGGACGGGGGAGCAATCAGCCCCAGCATTTT.

This clone was seen a handful of times. V usage is TRBV2 and J usage is TRBJ2-5; 7 bases align to TRBD2. Germline CDR1 SNHLY, CDR2 FYNNEI. Germline trimming cut 11 bases from V and 1 base from J; bases unmatched to any gene: 7. The CDR3 runs to 13 residues. CDR3 bases: TGTGCCGGCTCTTCGGGGGGCCAAGAGACCCAGTACTTC. It translates to CAGSSGGQETQYF.

The chain joins TRBV18 to TRBJ2-7, with TRBD1 matching 7 bases. The germline V gene encodes CDR1 KGHSH and CDR2 LQKENI. The J segment lost 5 bases and the V segment lost 5 bases, leaving 12 bases of the junction unmatched. The CDR3 has 15 amino acids. CDR3 sequence (DNA): TGTGCCAGCTCATATACAGGGGCCGGCGAAAACGAGCAGTACGTC. This encodes CASSYTGAGENEQYV.

Only a few counts were recorded for this clone. The chain combines TRBV6-4 with TRBJ1-2, with D unresolved. Germline assignment: CDR1 MRHNA and CDR2 SNTAGT. V was cut by 0 bases and J by 2 bases, with 7 bases left in between. The CDR3 runs to 14 residues. CDR3 region: CASSDSWRNYGYTF. CDR3 DNA: TGTGCCAGCAGTGACTCGTGGAGGAACTATGGCTACACCTTC.

The rearrangement joins TRBV12-3 or TRBV12-4 to TRBJ2-7; tentatively, D is TRBD2 (6 bases). The CDR3 is 12 residues long. V lost 3 bases, J lost 6 bases, and 9 bases lay in between. The CDR3 sequence: CASSLGRGEQYV. The CDR3 DNA reads as TGTGCCAGCAGTTTGGGGCGGGGCGAGCAGTACGTC.

The chain joins TRBV24-1 to TRBJ2-1, with 8 bases fitting TRBD1. Looked up from germline, CDR1 is KGHDR and CDR2 is SFDVKD. The CDR3 is 12 residues long. The ends lost 4 bases at V and 16 bases at J; junction bases unmatched: 8. CDR3 sequence reads: CATSDPGQARFF. CDR3 nucleotides: TGTGCCACCAGTGACCCGGGACAGGCACGTTTCTTC.

This chain joins TRBV9 and TRBJ2-3; no clear D. CDR1 and CDR2 from the germline V gene are SGDLS and YYNGEE. The CDR3 consists of 15 residues. The V end lost 0 bases, the J end lost 2 bases, and 10 bases lay between the germline ends. The CDR3 region has the DNA TGTGCCAGCAGCGTAGGTAGTCTTCCCACAGATACGCAGTATTTT. Its protein is CASSVGSLPTDTQYF.

This chain uses TRBV6-2 or TRBV6-3 with TRBJ2-1; perhaps TRBD2 as D (6 bases). Germline V lookup: CDR1 MNHEY, CDR2 SVGEGT. Trimming took 6 bases from V and 4 from J, leaving 13 bases between them. This CDR3 is built from 14 residues. CDR3 residues: CASSRDWEYNEQFF. The CDR3 DNA reads as TGTGCCAGCAGCCGGGACTGGGAATACAATGAGCAGTTCTTC.

There are a few counts of this clone. This chain joins TRBV19 and TRBJ1-2; D ambiguous. Trimming cost V 7 bases and J 4 bases, with 22 bases left between them. CDR3 size: 16 residues. Germline CDR1 reads LNHDA; CDR2 reads SQIVND (reference sequence). This CDR3 is CASTNTGGGSPYGYTF. CDR3 in DNA: TGTGCCAGTACGAACACCGGCGGCGGGAGCCCCTATGGCTACACCTTC.

This sequence joins TRBV5-4 and TRBJ1-1; no reliable D call. Germline V gives CDR1 SGHNT, CDR2 YYREEE (reference sequence). This CDR3 has 12 amino acids. V shed 4 bases and J shed 6 bases, with 10 bases lying between them. CDR3 in amino acids: CASSLETAEAFF. CDR3 DNA: TGTGCCAGCAGCCTGGAGACTGCTGAAGCTTTCTTT.

This chain joins TRBV2 and TRBJ2-5, with 9 bases that match TRBD2. J gave up 0 bases and V 8 bases, and 10 bases lay outside the gene matches. The CDR3 extends over 16 amino acids. Germline-derived CDR1 and CDR2 are SNHLY and FYNNEI. The CDR3 nucleotides read TGTGCCAGCCCCGGTGGAAAGCGGGGGGACCAAGAGACCCAGTACTTC. It yields the protein CASPGGKRGDQETQYF.

The chain recombines TRBV11-2 with TRBJ2-3; unclear D gene. With 1 base removed from V and 2 bases from J, the gap between germline ends came to 7 bases. The V gene's germline CDR1 is SGHAT and CDR2 FQNNGV. CDR3 length equals 14 residues. CDR3 protein: CASSLARDTDTQYF. The CDR3 DNA sequence: TGTGCCAGCAGCTTAGCTCGCGACACAGATACGCAGTATTTT.